A selection of T cell receptor beta chains follows, all from one sample in a study of cytotoxic CD8 clonotypes in ibrutinib-treated CLL. Here immunoSEQ multiplex PCR was the method, and the copy in TCRdb shows in-frame clones only, minus some. Seen here are about 50,000 clones, 57% observed once, and the top ten hold around 30%. Material: PBMCs, obtained after 24 months of ibrutinib treatment. These receptor sequences come from a human donor with chronic lymphocytic leukemia. The CDR3 runs from the conserved cysteine through the conserved F or W. The order of the fields is J gene, D gene, V gene, clone size, CDR3 DNA, CDR3 protein. D genes are given only for firm matches. A row's size may be missing; if present it is once, few, many or a size class.

J gene: TRBJ2-5; D gene: TRBD2; V gene: TRBV2; clone size: -; CDR3 DNA: TGTGCCAGCAGTGGGTTCGGAGCGGGGGGGACCCAGTACTTC; CDR3 protein: CASSGFGAGGTQYF
J gene: TRBJ1-2; D gene: -; V gene: TRBV6-1; clone size: few; CDR3 DNA: TGTGCCAGCAGCCAAGGGGGGGCGGGTGGCTACACCTTC; CDR3 protein: CASSQGGAGGYTF
J gene: TRBJ2-3; D gene: -; V gene: TRBV7-9; clone size: -; CDR3 DNA: TGTGCCAGCAGCTTAGAGAGAGCAGATACGCAGTATTTT; CDR3 protein: CASSLERADTQYF
J gene: TRBJ2-7; D gene: -; V gene: TRBV2; clone size: -; CDR3 DNA: TGTGCCAGCGGGGCCTACGAGCAGTACTTC; CDR3 protein: CASGAYEQYF
J gene: TRBJ2-5; D gene: TRBD1; V gene: TRBV2; clone size: -; CDR3 DNA: TGTGCCAGCAGAGTTACAGGGGTAGAGACCCAGTACTTC; CDR3 protein: CASRVTGVETQYF
J gene: TRBJ2-5; D gene: -; V gene: TRBV27; clone size: -; CDR3 DNA: TGTGCCAGCGCGGGATGGGGGTTCCAAGAGACCCAGTACTTC; CDR3 protein: CASAGWGFQETQYF
J gene: TRBJ1-2; D gene: TRBD1; V gene: TRBV15; clone size: -; CDR3 DNA: TGTGCCACGGGGGACAGGGTGAACTATGGCTACACCTTC; CDR3 protein: CATGDRVNYGYTF
J gene: TRBJ2-1; D gene: -; V gene: TRBV10-1; clone size: few; CDR3 DNA: TGCGCCAGACGTCAGGGGGGCGATGAGCAGTTCTTC; CDR3 protein: CARRQGGDEQFF
J gene: TRBJ2-7; D gene: TRBD1; V gene: TRBV2; clone size: -; CDR3 DNA: TGTGCCAGCAGTAGGGACAGTAACGAGCAGTACTTC; CDR3 protein: CASSRDSNEQYF
J gene: TRBJ1-2; D gene: -; V gene: TRBV5-1; clone size: once; CDR3 DNA: TGCGCCAGCAGCTTGCAAACGGACCTCTATGGCTACACCTTC; CDR3 protein: CASSLQTDLYGYTF
J gene: TRBJ2-7; D gene: TRBD2; V gene: TRBV2; clone size: -; CDR3 DNA: TGTGCCAGCAGGAAACTAGCGGGGTCGCTCGCCTCCTACGAGCAGTACTTC; CDR3 protein: CASRKLAGSLASYEQYF
J gene: TRBJ1-2; D gene: -; V gene: TRBV9; clone size: -; CDR3 DNA: TGTGCCAGCAGCGTAGGACAGTTCTATGGCTACACCTTC; CDR3 protein: CASSVGQFYGYTF
J gene: TRBJ1-2; D gene: -; V gene: TRBV6-1; clone size: -; CDR3 DNA: TGTGCCAGCAGTCAGACTCTCTTTGGCTCTGGCTACACCTTC; CDR3 protein: CASSQTLFGSGYTF
J gene: TRBJ2-7; D gene: TRBD2; V gene: TRBV11-3; clone size: -; CDR3 DNA: TGTGCCAGCAGCCCGGGAGGGGGGGTCGCCTACGAGCAGTACTTC; CDR3 protein: CASSPGGGVAYEQYF
J gene: TRBJ1-1; D gene: TRBD1; V gene: TRBV4-2; clone size: -; CDR3 DNA: TGTGCCAGCAGCCAAGGCGCCGACAGGGACGCTTTCTTT; CDR3 protein: CASSQGADRDAFF
J gene: TRBJ1-4; D gene: TRBD1; V gene: TRBV7-6; clone size: -; CDR3 DNA: TGTGCCAGCAGCCTTACAGGGGGCATCACTAATGAAAAACTGTTTTTT; CDR3 protein: CASSLTGGITNEKLFF
J gene: TRBJ1-2; D gene: -; V gene: TRBV7-8; clone size: -; CDR3 DNA: TGTGCCAGCAGCCCAACTGGCATGAGGTATGGCTACACCTTC; CDR3 protein: CASSPTGMRYGYTF
J gene: TRBJ2-3; D gene: -; V gene: TRBV27; clone size: -; CDR3 DNA: TGTGCCAGCAGTTTATCCTGGTCTCGGGACCGCAGAAGGTCGCAGTATTTT; CDR3 protein: CASSLSWSRDRRRSQYF
J gene: TRBJ2-5; D gene: -; V gene: TRBV4-1; clone size: -; CDR3 DNA: TGCGCCAGCAGCCAAGCCGGGGGCAGGGCGGGGGAGACCCAGTACTTC; CDR3 protein: CASSQAGGRAGETQYF
J gene: TRBJ1-1; D gene: -; V gene: TRBV5-1; clone size: -; CDR3 DNA: TGCGCCAGCAGCTCGGGCCCCCGGGAGAACACTGAAGCTTTCTTT; CDR3 protein: CASSSGPRENTEAFF
J gene: TRBJ1-1; D gene: -; V gene: TRBV10-3; clone size: -; CDR3 DNA: TGTGCCATCACCCTAGACACGGGACACCTCGCTGAAGCTTTCTTT; CDR3 protein: CAITLDTGHLAEAFF
J gene: TRBJ1-1; D gene: TRBD1; V gene: TRBV29-1; clone size: -; CDR3 DNA: TGCAGCGCCGTGGGGACAGGGGTCACTGAAGCTTTCTTT; CDR3 protein: CSAVGTGVTEAFF
J gene: TRBJ2-7; D gene: -; V gene: TRBV5-8; clone size: -; CDR3 DNA: TGTGCCAGCAGCTCCGCTATGGGACAGTGGACTAACTACGAGCAGTACTTC; CDR3 protein: CASSSAMGQWTNYEQYF
J gene: TRBJ1-2; D gene: TRBD1; V gene: TRBV9; clone size: -; CDR3 DNA: TGTGCCAGCAGCGTAACCATCGGGACAGGGAGTATCGGCTACACCTTC; CDR3 protein: CASSVTIGTGSIGYTF
J gene: TRBJ2-1; D gene: TRBD2; V gene: TRBV9; clone size: -; CDR3 DNA: TGTGCCAGCAGCGTAGAACTAGCGGGGGGGCCCTACAATGAGCAGTTCTTC; CDR3 protein: CASSVELAGGPYNEQFF
J gene: TRBJ2-5; D gene: -; V gene: TRBV5-4; clone size: -; CDR3 DNA: TGTGCCAGCAGCCCTCTTTCTGGGGGTGGTCCGGAGACCCAGTACTTC; CDR3 protein: CASSPLSGGGPETQYF
J gene: TRBJ2-3; D gene: -; V gene: TRBV2; clone size: once; CDR3 DNA: TGTGCCAGCAGTGAGAGTTGGAGCACAGATACGCAGTATTTT; CDR3 protein: CASSESWSTDTQYF
J gene: TRBJ2-2; D gene: -; V gene: TRBV5-6; clone size: -; CDR3 DNA: TGTGCCAGCAGCTTGCAAGGGTTAGACACCGGGGAGCTGTTTTTT; CDR3 protein: CASSLQGLDTGELFF
J gene: TRBJ1-1; D gene: TRBD1; V gene: TRBV2; clone size: -; CDR3 DNA: TGTGCCAGCAAGCCGGGACAGGGGTTCGACACTGAAGCTTTCTTT; CDR3 protein: CASKPGQGFDTEAFF
J gene: TRBJ1-1; D gene: -; V gene: TRBV13; clone size: -; CDR3 DNA: TGTGCCAGCAGCTTCGCGCGGAAGCCTGAAGCTTTCTTT; CDR3 protein: CASSFARKPEAFF
J gene: TRBJ2-7; D gene: -; V gene: TRBV6-1; clone size: few; CDR3 DNA: TGTGCCAGCAGCGAAAGACGGTACTCCTACGAGCAGTACTTC; CDR3 protein: CASSERRYSYEQYF
J gene: TRBJ1-2; D gene: TRBD1; V gene: TRBV4-1; clone size: once; CDR3 DNA: TGCGCCAGCAGAGTTACCAGGGACAGGGGGAATATGTTGCGAGCTAACTATGGCTACACCTTC; CDR3 protein: CASRVTRDRGNMLRANYGYTF
J gene: TRBJ2-7; D gene: TRBD1; V gene: TRBV5-8; clone size: -; CDR3 DNA: TGTGCCAGCAGGTCCGGGACAGGGTACGAGCAGTACTTC; CDR3 protein: CASRSGTGYEQYF
J gene: TRBJ2-5; D gene: TRBD2; V gene: TRBV5-1; clone size: -; CDR3 DNA: TGCGCCAGCCAGACTAGCGGGGGGGCGGAAGAGACCCAGTACTTC; CDR3 protein: CASQTSGGAEETQYF
J gene: TRBJ1-1; D gene: TRBD1; V gene: TRBV15; clone size: -; CDR3 DNA: TGTGCCACCAGCAGGACAGGGGGGACTGAAGCTTTCTTT; CDR3 protein: CATSRTGGTEAFF
J gene: TRBJ1-4; D gene: -; V gene: TRBV25-1; clone size: -; CDR3 DNA: TGTGCCAGCAGTGATGTTACAGTCAATAATGAAAAACTGTTTTTT; CDR3 protein: CASSDVTVNNEKLFF
J gene: TRBJ1-5; D gene: -; V gene: TRBV9; clone size: -; CDR3 DNA: TGTGCCAGCAGCCCCGGACAAGGAGGGTATCAGCCCCAGCATTTT; CDR3 protein: CASSPGQGGYQPQHF
J gene: TRBJ2-7; D gene: -; V gene: TRBV5-6; clone size: -; CDR3 DNA: TGTGCCAGCAGCGCGGGGCCTAGGGCAGGCTACGAGCAGTACTTC; CDR3 protein: CASSAGPRAGYEQYF
J gene: TRBJ2-7; D gene: -; V gene: TRBV6-1; clone size: once; CDR3 DNA: TGTGCCAGCAGTCAGGGGGGGTCCTCCTACGAGCAGTACTTC; CDR3 protein: CASSQGGSSYEQYF
J gene: TRBJ2-7; D gene: -; V gene: TRBV5-1; clone size: -; CDR3 DNA: TGCGCCAGCAGCCTGGGTTACCGGGCCTACGAGCAGTACTTC; CDR3 protein: CASSLGYRAYEQYF
J gene: TRBJ2-1; D gene: -; V gene: TRBV6-1; clone size: -; CDR3 DNA: TGTGCCAGCAGCCAGGGATGGTCCAATGAGCAGTTCTTC; CDR3 protein: CASSQGWSNEQFF
J gene: TRBJ1-3; D gene: -; V gene: TRBV5-1; clone size: -; CDR3 DNA: TGCGCCAGCCAAATGGGGGGGCTTTTTGGAAACACCATATATTTT; CDR3 protein: CASQMGGLFGNTIYF
J gene: TRBJ1-5; D gene: -; V gene: TRBV10-3; clone size: few; CDR3 DNA: TGTGCCATCAGTGAGGACGGCCGGGCATCGCGGCCCCAGCATTTT; CDR3 protein: CAISEDGRASRPQHF
J gene: TRBJ2-3; D gene: TRBD2; V gene: TRBV5-4; clone size: -; CDR3 DNA: TGTGCCAGCAGCTTAAGCGGGGGGGCCATAGGTACGCAGTATTTT; CDR3 protein: CASSLSGGAIGTQYF
J gene: TRBJ1-2; D gene: TRBD1; V gene: TRBV18; clone size: -; CDR3 DNA: TGTGCCAGCTCACACCTCCAGACGGGACAGGAAACCTATGGCTACACCTTC; CDR3 protein: CASSHLQTGQETYGYTF
J gene: TRBJ2-1; D gene: TRBD2; V gene: TRBV7-7; clone size: -; CDR3 DNA: TGTGCCAGCAGCTTAGGCCTAGCGGCCTACAATGAGCAGTTCTTC; CDR3 protein: CASSLGLAAYNEQFF
J gene: TRBJ2-5; D gene: -; V gene: TRBV2; clone size: -; CDR3 DNA: TGTGCCAGTCAGGAGATGGAGACCCAGTACTTC; CDR3 protein: CASQEMETQYF
J gene: TRBJ2-5; D gene: -; V gene: TRBV9; clone size: -; CDR3 DNA: TGTGCCAGCAGCGTAGGAGGGGCTGAGCAAGGGACCCAGTACTTC; CDR3 protein: CASSVGGAEQGTQYF
J gene: TRBJ1-1; D gene: -; V gene: TRBV2; clone size: few; CDR3 DNA: TGTGCCAGCAGGGGCCTTAACACTGAAGCTTTCTTT; CDR3 protein: CASRGLNTEAFF
J gene: TRBJ1-5; D gene: -; V gene: TRBV15; clone size: -; CDR3 DNA: TGTGCCACCAGCCCGGGACCGAACGATCAGCCCCAGCATTTT; CDR3 protein: CATSPGPNDQPQHF
J gene: TRBJ1-4; D gene: -; V gene: TRBV5-1; clone size: -; CDR3 DNA: TGCGCCAGCAGCCCAGAGTTGGGGATTCAAGGGGAAAAACTGTTTTTT; CDR3 protein: CASSPELGIQGEKLFF
J gene: TRBJ2-5; D gene: TRBD2; V gene: TRBV5-4; clone size: medium-sized; CDR3 DNA: TGTGCCAGCAGCTTGGTTTTAGCGGGACAAGAGACCCAGTACTTC; CDR3 protein: CASSLVLAGQETQYF